These 16 T cell receptor beta chains originate from one sample sequenced in a study of cytomegalovirus exposure and HLA in healthy donors. 13 Jbeta primers and 60 Vbeta primers were used for the PCR. Sequencing was performed with immunoSEQ multiplex PCR; in TCRdb, only in-frame clones are kept and a portion is missing. The table includes tens of thousands of clones, about 80% detected once. Material for sequencing was PBMCs. The receptors stem from a man aged 45-65 years in good health and CMV-seronegative.

The rearrangement uses TRBV9 and TRBJ1-1, with a weak D call TRBD1 (6 bases). This CDR3 has 14 residues. The V end was cut by 5 bases, the J end by 6 bases, with 17 bases between. Germline V gene lookup returns CDR1 SGDLS and CDR2 YYNGEE. The CDR3 sequence is CASSQGRGRAEAFF. For the CDR3, the DNA is TGTGCCAGCAGTCAGGGGCGAGGCCGGGCTGAAGCTTTCTTT.

In its sample, this clone is medium-sized. The chain combines TRBV5-4 with TRBJ1-1; D is ambiguous. CDR1 is SGHNT and CDR2 is YYREEE in the germline V gene (reference sequence). The V end was cut by 1 base, the J end by 0 bases, with 7 bases between. There are 14 residues in the CDR3. The CDR3 sequence: CASSLPGLNTEAFF. The CDR3, as DNA: TGTGCCAGCAGCTTGCCAGGATTGAACACTGAAGCTTTCTTT.

The chain joins TRBV7-2 to TRBJ1-5, with D possibly matching TRBD1 (5 bases). Per the germline V gene, CDR1 is SGHTA and CDR2 is FQGNSA. The CDR3 covers 13 residues. V dropped 4 bases and J dropped 4 bases, with 8 bases sitting between them. The CDR3 DNA reads TGTGCCAGCAGCTCTGACAGAAATCAGCCCCAGCATTTT. Its translation is CASSSDRNQPQHF.

The chain employs TRBV6-1 and TRBJ2-5, with no clear D. Trimming took 4 bases from V and 1 from J, leaving 10 bases between them. CDR3 length: 14 amino acids. Per the germline V gene, CDR1 is MNHNS and CDR2 is SASEGT. In DNA, the CDR3 is TGTGCCAGCAGTGGAGCCCTTCTCCAAGAGACCCAGTACTTC. It translates to CASSGALLQETQYF.

The chain has TRBV5-8 and TRBJ1-5, with TRBD1 identical over 8 bases. The CDR3 consists of 15 residues. V was clipped by 2 bases and J by 6 bases; unmatched bases: 7. Per germline, CDR1 SGHTS and CDR2 YDEGEE. The CDR3 DNA follows: TGTGCCAGCAGCTTCCGGGACAGGACCGGTCAGCCCCAGCATTTT. Translation: CASSFRDRTGQPQHF.

The chain is built from TRBV19 and TRBJ1-1; D might be TRBD1 (6 bases). Germline values: CDR1 LNHDA, CDR2 SQIVND (reference sequence). The CDR3 runs 16 residues. Trimming removed 6 bases at V and 5 bases at J, with 22 bases between. CDR3 nucleotides: TGTGCCAGTAGGCAAACCGTACAGGGAATATGGACTGAAGCTTTCTTT. Amino acid sequence: CASRQTVQGIWTEAFF.

The gene calls are TRBV2 and TRBJ1-1; tentatively, D is TRBD1 (6 bases). Germline CDR1 reads SNHLY; CDR2 reads FYNNEI. The CDR3 runs to 14 residues. Trimming took 5 bases from V and 1 from J, leaving 11 bases between them. In DNA form, the CDR3 reads TGTGCCAGCAGTCGCGGACAGAAGAACACTGAAGCTTTCTTT. Its translation: CASSRGQKNTEAFF.

The chain couples TRBV7-3 to TRBJ2-2; TRBD2 aligns across 14 bases. The CDR3 sequence is 19 residues long. CDR1 is SGHTA and CDR2 is FQGTGA in the germline V gene. V dropped 5 bases and J dropped 6; count of bases not matched to a gene: 14. The DNA for the CDR3 is TGTGCCAGCAGCCAAACCCCGACTAGCGGGGGGGCGTCGTCCGGGGAGCTGTTTTTT. This translates into CASSQTPTSGGASSGELFF.

The chain links TRBV29-1 to TRBJ2-3; D perhaps matches TRBD2 (5 bases). The length of the CDR3 is 14 residues. Trimming removed 3 bases at V and 1 base at J, with 11 bases between. Germline V gene data show CDR1 as SQVTM and CDR2 as ANQGSEA. CDR3 in amino acids: CSVDGGGGTDTQYF. As DNA, the CDR3 is TGCAGCGTTGATGGCGGAGGCGGCACAGATACGCAGTATTTT.

V is TRBV12-5 and J is TRBJ1-1; 9 bases match TRBD1. CDR1 is LGHNT and CDR2 is FRNRAP in the germline V gene. The CDR3 loop spans 13 amino acids. The trim removed 6 bases at V and 4 bases at J, leaving 3 bases unmatched. CDR3 residues: CASGTGGLTEAFF. CDR3 in DNA: TGTGCTAGTGGCACAGGGGGCCTCACTGAAGCTTTCTTT.

This chain joins TRBV19 and TRBJ1-2; TRBD1 agrees at 8 bases. The germline gives CDR1 LNHDA, CDR2 SQIVND (reference sequence). The V and J ends lost 3 bases and 5 bases, in that order; junction bases with no gene match: 14. The CDR3 spans 17 residues. CDR3 in DNA: TGTGCCAGTAGTATTCCGGGACAGGTTTCTTTTCCATATGGCTACACCTTC. Translation gives CASSIPGQVSFPYGYTF.

This chain uses TRBV6-5 with TRBJ1-1; D unclear. This CDR3 region has 11 residues. Trimming removed 6 bases at V and 5 bases at J, with 7 bases between. Germline V lookup: CDR1 MNHEY, CDR2 SVGAGI. As DNA, the CDR3 is TGTGCCAGCAGAGGAGGTACTGAAGCTTTCTTT. Amino acids: CASRGGTEAFF.

J is TRBJ2-1 and V is TRBV9, with 11 positions matching TRBD2. This CDR3 contains 18 residues. The germline V gene encodes CDR1 SGDLS and CDR2 YYNGEE. The ends lost 0 bases at V and 2 bases at J; junction bases unmatched: 7. The CDR3 reads CASSVGLAGGRTYNEQFF. CDR3 DNA: TGTGCCAGCAGCGTAGGTCTAGCGGGGGGCCGAACCTACAATGAGCAGTTCTTC.

V is TRBV7-9 and J is TRBJ1-6; perhaps TRBD1 as D (5 bases). This CDR3 is 14 amino acids long. Deletions cut 1 base from V and 7 bases from J, with 8 bases between. Germline CDR1 is SEHNR and CDR2 is FQNEAQ (reference sequence). CDR3 protein: CASSLGGENSPLHF. CDR3 bases: TGTGCCAGCAGCTTAGGGGGCGAGAATTCACCCCTCCACTTT.

The chain combines TRBV18 with TRBJ2-3; 8 bases map to TRBD1. CDR3 size: 16 residues. From germline, CDR1 is KGHSH and CDR2 LQKENI. The junction had 4 bases not matched to a gene; V was cut back by 2 bases and J by 0 bases. The CDR3 reads CASSPKDRGSTDTQYF. In nucleotides, the CDR3 is TGTGCCAGCTCACCAAAAGACAGGGGAAGCACAGATACGCAGTATTTT.

V usage is TRBV5-1 and J usage is TRBJ2-1; the match to TRBD1 covers 7 bases. This CDR3 is built from 15 residues. In germline, CDR1 is SGHRS, CDR2 YFSETQ. The V and J ends lost 0 bases and 3 bases, in that order; junction bases with no gene match: 3. The CDR3 DNA reads TGCGCCAGCAGCTTGGCAGGGGGTGGCTACAATGAGCAGTTCTTC. It encodes CASSLAGGGYNEQFF.